This TCR beta chain was documented in a study of Ad26.COV2.S vaccination and SARS-CoV-2 variants. Study-wide background: Ad26.COV2.S was injected intramuscularly once or twice, 56 days apart.

The CDR3 length is 14 residues. Per germline, CDR1 SGHRS and CDR2 YFSETQ. The germline V and J ends were trimmed by 3 bases and 6 bases, with 12 bases remaining between them. Sequencing was performed with immunoSEQ multiplex PCR; in TCRdb, only in-frame clones are kept and a portion is missing. Of 200,000 to 250,000 clones in the sample, approximately 87% were seen once. Treatment given: 19 received Ad26.COV2.S at low or high dose, single or two shots; about five received placebo; per-sample allocation not given. Material that was analyzed had been drawn on day 63 after the first vaccine or placebo injection.

The J gene is TRBJ1-4, the V gene TRBV5-1; tentative D call: TRBD1 (5 bases). The sequence derives from a person aged 18-65 years who received the Ad26.COV2.S COVID-19 vaccine or a placebo. The starting material was peripheral blood, obtained in a trial of Ad26.COV2.S vaccine versus placebo. CDR3 coding DNA: TGCGCCAGCAGCTCCCGGGACGGGGATGAAAAACTGTTTTTT. It is translated as CASSSRDGDEKLFF.